The 26 T cell receptor beta chains below come from one sample, sequenced in a study of cytomegalovirus exposure and HLA in healthy donors. PCR amplification relied on 60 Vbeta primers (plus 13 Jbeta primers). Profiled with immunoSEQ multiplex PCR; TCRdb holds only in-frame clones, not every one. The sample holds about 160,000 clones, 65% to 90% seen once. Sequencing input: PBMCs. The receptors shown here come from a man aged 50 or older in good health and CMV-seropositive.

The chain joins TRBV7-3 to TRBJ2-2, with D unclear. Germline assignment: CDR1 SGHTA and CDR2 FQGTGA. The CDR3 runs 13 residues. V was cut by 2 bases and J by 5 bases, with 6 bases left in between. The CDR3 sequence: CASSLLGTGELFF. For the CDR3, the DNA is TGTGCCAGCAGCTTACTAGGAACCGGGGAGCTGTTTTTT.

This clone was recorded a few times. The chain links TRBV11-3 to TRBJ2-2; D ambiguous. This CDR3 contains 12 residues. V was cut by 5 bases and J by 6 bases, with 7 bases left in between. Germline values: CDR1 SGHNT, CDR2 YENEEA. CDR3 loop: CASSPFPGELFF. Written as DNA, the CDR3 is TGTGCCAGCAGCCCATTCCCCGGGGAGCTGTTTTTT.

As concerns this clone: At one end the junction does not follow the germline gene, possibly because of a read error. This rearrangement joins TRBV7-9 to TRBJ2-7, with TRBD1 matching 9 bases. The V gene's germline CDR1 is SEHNR and CDR2 FQNEAQ (reference sequence). This CDR3 has 16 residues. The CDR3 sequence is CSSSSTRTGAPYEQYF. The CDR3 bases are TGTTCCAGCAGCTCAACCCGGACAGGGGCTCCCTACGAGCAGTACTTC.

This clone was picked up a small number of times. V usage is TRBV19 and J usage is TRBJ2-7; 8 bases map to TRBD1. The junction had 7 bases not matched to a gene; V was cut back by 4 bases and J by 2 bases. Germline V gives CDR1 LNHDA, CDR2 SQIVND (reference sequence). The CDR3 totals 15 residues. CDR3 coding DNA: TGTGCCAGTAGTACCCACAGGGGGTTTGCCTACGAGCAGTACTTC. Amino acid sequence: CASSTHRGFAYEQYF.

This rearrangement joins TRBV7-6 to TRBJ1-6; 11 nucleotides agree with TRBD1. Germline V gene lookup returns CDR1 SGHVS and CDR2 FNYEAQ. The CDR3 is made up of 15 amino acids. V gave up 5 bases and J gave up 7 bases; unmatched junction bases: 4. This CDR3 is CASSPGQGANSPLHF. The DNA of the CDR3 is TGTGCCAGCAGCCCCGGACAGGGGGCGAATTCACCCCTCCACTTT.

The chain combines TRBV6-6 with TRBJ2-5, with D perhaps TRBD1 (5 bases). There are 10 residues in the CDR3. From germline, CDR1 is MNHNY and CDR2 SVGAGI (reference sequence). V was pared by 7 bases and J by 5 bases, with 5 bases between. CDR3 in amino acids: CASKGETQYF. The CDR3 coding sequence is TGTGCCAGCAAGGGGGAGACCCAGTACTTC.

This clone turned up a few times. The V and J genes are TRBV11-2 and TRBJ2-5; 12 nucleotides match TRBD2. The CDR3 loop spans 17 amino acids. Germline values: CDR1 SGHAT, CDR2 FQNNGV. V shed 5 bases and J 5 bases; nucleotides not matched to a gene: 12. The CDR3 DNA sequence: TGTGCCAGCAGCGTCCCTAGCGGGGGGGCCGGCGGGGAGACCCAGTACTTC. Protein product: CASSVPSGGAGGETQYF.

The rearrangement joins TRBV2 to TRBJ2-1; the match to TRBD1 covers 9 bases. Looked up from germline, CDR1 is SNHLY and CDR2 is FYNNEI. The ends lost 8 bases at V and 8 bases at J; junction bases unmatched: 4. This CDR3 has 12 amino acids. The CDR3 loop is CASRDRDYEQFF. In DNA form, the CDR3 reads TGTGCCAGCCGGGACAGGGACTATGAGCAGTTCTTC.

This clone has only a few counts. The chain joins TRBV28 to TRBJ1-3, with unresolved D. V was trimmed by 6 bases and J by 0 bases, leaving 12 bases between them. CDR3 size: 15 residues. Germline V gene sequence: CDR1 MDHEN, CDR2 SYDVKM. CDR3 sequence reads: CASSTPASSGNTIYF. CDR3 sequence (DNA): TGTGCCAGCAGCACTCCAGCTAGCTCTGGAAACACCATATATTTT. Together with reference TRBV28 and TRBJ1-3, the CDR3 gives the full variable domain: DVKVTQSSRYLVKRTGEKVFLECVQDMDHENMFWYRQDPGLGLRLIYFSYDVKMKEKGDIPEGYSVSREKKERFSLILESASTNQTSMYLCASSTPASSGNTIYFGEGSWLTVV.

The rearrangement uses TRBV7-2 and TRBJ2-5; 9 nucleotides match TRBD2. V dropped 1 base and J dropped 5; count of bases not matched to a gene: 11. There are 17 residues in the CDR3. CDR1 is SGHTA and CDR2 is FQGNSA in the germline V gene. The CDR3 nucleotides read TGTGCCAGCAGCTTAGTATCCCGTGCGGGAGGGGGGGAGACCCAGTACTTC. It specifies CASSLVSRAGGGETQYF.

Ten or more counts support this clone. The CDR3 loop reads CASSPSQGPYEQYF. As DNA, the CDR3 is TGTGCCAGCTCACCAAGTCAGGGGCCCTACGAGCAGTACTTC. This chain links TRBV18 with TRBJ2-7; tentatively, D is TRBD1 (6 bases). V gave up 2 bases and J gave up 2 bases, with 10 bases separating them. From germline, CDR1 is KGHSH and CDR2 LQKENI. The CDR3 loop spans 14 amino acids.

V is TRBV30 and J is TRBJ1-6; no reliable D call. V gave up 0 bases and J gave up 10 bases, with 13 bases separating them. CDR1 is GTSNPN, CDR2 SVGIG, per germline (reference sequence). CDR3 size: 14 residues. The CDR3 region is CAWSVMGGGSPLHF. The CDR3 nucleotides are TGTGCCTGGAGTGTAATGGGAGGAGGATCACCCCTCCACTTT.

This clone has only one observation. The chain uses TRBV5-1 and TRBJ2-3; 15 positions agree with TRBD2. CDR1 is SGHRS, CDR2 YFSETQ, per germline. The CDR3 runs to 17 residues. Trimming took 4 bases from V and 1 from J; bases not matched to a gene: 4. The CDR3 loop is CASSRGLAGGGTDTQYF. The CDR3 DNA is TGCGCCAGCAGCCGGGGACTAGCGGGGGGCGGCACAGATACGCAGTATTTT.

V and J are TRBV4-3 and TRBJ2-7; D ambiguous. Trimming shortened V by 0 bases and J by 0 bases, and 9 bases separated the two germline ends. Germline V gene data show CDR1 as LGHNA and CDR2 as YSLEER. The CDR3 loop spans 15 amino acids. As DNA, the CDR3 is TGCGCCAGCAGCCAAGATCCTCTAAGCTCCTACGAGCAGTACTTC. Amino acids: CASSQDPLSSYEQYF.

This rearrangement joins TRBV10-3 to TRBJ2-3, with TRBD1 matching 9 bases. In germline, CDR1 is ENHRY, CDR2 SYGVKD. V was pared by 4 bases and J by 4 bases, with 6 bases of the junction left unmatched. This CDR3 comprises 15 residues. The CDR3, as DNA: TGTGCCATCAGTGGACAGGGGGGGAGCGCAGATACGCAGTATTTT. Residues: CAISGQGGSADTQYF.

This chain links TRBV19 with TRBJ1-2, with a weak D call TRBD1 (5 bases). The CDR3 length is 13 residues. Germline V gene lookup returns CDR1 LNHDA and CDR2 SQIVND (reference sequence). Trimming removed 3 bases from V and 6 bases from J, with 11 bases in between. The CDR3 DNA sequence: TGTGCCAGTAGTATTTCAGGGTCCAATGGCTACACCTTC. It codes for CASSISGSNGYTF.

This clone came up once. A junction boundary mismatches the germline segment, possibly from a read error. The gene calls are TRBV28 and TRBJ2-1; 7 positions agree with TRBD2. The CDR3 runs to 12 residues. Per the germline V gene, CDR1 is MDHEN and CDR2 is SYDVKM. CDR3 nucleotide sequence: TGTGCCAGCAGTTTAGGGGGAGGGTGGCCAATCTTC. It encodes CASSLGGGWPIF.

The chain has TRBV2 and TRBJ2-2, with 9 bases lining up with TRBD1. With V trimmed by 9 bases and J by 7 bases, 9 bases remained unmatched. Germline CDR1 reads SNHLY; CDR2 reads FYNNEI. The CDR3 is 14 residues long. CDR3 bases: TGTGCCAGTTCCGGGACAGGGAATGGCGGGGAGCTGTTTTTT. Residues: CASSGTGNGGELFF.

The chain couples TRBV15 to TRBJ1-6, with D possibly matching TRBD1 (5 bases). V lost 1 base and J lost 8, with 15 bases in between. This CDR3 has 16 residues. Germline CDR1 and CDR2: LNHNV and YYDKDF (reference sequence). The CDR3 DNA reads TGTGCCACCAGCAGAGGACAGCCCTCTGGAGATTCACCCCTCCACTTT. It is translated as CATSRGQPSGDSPLHF. Filled out from reference TRBV15 and TRBJ1-6, the complete variable domain reads DAMVIQNPRYQVTQFGKPVTLSCSQTLNHNVMYWYQQKSSQAPKLLFHYYDKDFNNEADTPDNFQSRRPNTSFCFLDIRSPGLGDTAMYLCATSRGQPSGDSPLHFGNGTRLTVT.

The CDR3, as DNA: TGTGCCAGCAGCGGACAGGGGGGTTTAAATCAGCCCCAGCATTTT. This encodes CASSGQGGLNQPQHF. The J gene is TRBJ1-5, the V gene TRBV7-2; 10 bases line up with TRBD1. Germline CDR1 and CDR2: SGHTA and FQGNSA. J was trimmed by 4 bases and V by 5 bases; bases with no gene match: 5. The CDR3 consists of 15 residues.

The gene calls are TRBV28 and TRBJ1-6; 8 bases fit TRBD1. CDR1 and CDR2 from the germline V gene are MDHEN and SYDVKM. J was trimmed by 10 bases and V by 8 bases; bases with no gene match: 10. This CDR3 has 14 residues. DNA for the CDR3: TGTGCCAGCGGTAGGACAGGGACCCCCTCACCCCTCCACTTT. This sequence encodes CASGRTGTPSPLHF.

This clone was counted between two and nine times. A read error is likely here: a far larger clone is one base away. The rearrangement joins TRBV4-3 to TRBJ2-1; 13 bases are a match to TRBD2. This CDR3 contains 15 residues. Trimming removed 4 bases from V and 6 bases from J; junction bases left unmatched: 3. Germline CDR1 and CDR2: LGHNA and YSLEER. The CDR3 DNA reads as TGCGCCAGCAGCCCCGGGACTAGCGGGGCCAATGAGCAGTTCTTC. Its protein is CASSPGTSGANEQFF.

This clone was observed once. The chain links TRBV2 to TRBJ2-1; 9 bases map to TRBD2. V shed 4 bases and J 2 bases; nucleotides not matched to a gene: 3. CDR3 length equals 15 residues. From germline, CDR1 is SNHLY and CDR2 FYNNEI. Here the CDR3 DNA reads TGTGCCAGCAGTGTCGAGCGGGAGGCCTACAATGAGCAGTTCTTC. The encoded protein is CASSVEREAYNEQFF.

The J gene is TRBJ2-1, the V gene TRBV7-6, with TRBD2 matching over 16 bases. The CDR3 is 16 residues long. The J segment lost 7 bases and the V segment lost 0 bases, leaving 0 bases of the junction unmatched. Germline V CDR1 and CDR2: SGHVS, FNYEAQ. As DNA, the CDR3 is TGTGCCAGCAGCTTAGCGGGACTAGCGGGAGGGAATGAGCAGTTCTTC. Amino acids: CASSLAGLAGGNEQFF.

The chain joins TRBV5-1 to TRBJ2-7; TRBD1 matches at 9 bases. This CDR3 has 14 residues. Per the germline V gene, CDR1 is SGHRS and CDR2 is YFSETQ. Germline trimming cut 8 bases from V and 5 bases from J; bases unmatched to any gene: 11. CDR3 residues: CASGEQGAGDEQYF. The CDR3 nucleotides read TGCGCCAGTGGAGAACAGGGGGCTGGGGACGAGCAGTACTTC.

This clone was picked up a small number of times. This chain connects TRBV27 to TRBJ2-1; 8 nucleotides match TRBD1. Germline lookup yields CDR1 MNHEY and CDR2 SMNVEV (reference sequence). The CDR3 extends over 18 amino acids. With V trimmed by 0 bases and J by 6 bases, 13 bases remained unmatched. CDR3 region: CASSLSRTGLLLSNEQFF. The DNA for the CDR3 is TGTGCCAGCAGTTTATCCCGGACAGGGTTGCTTCTGAGCAATGAGCAGTTCTTC.